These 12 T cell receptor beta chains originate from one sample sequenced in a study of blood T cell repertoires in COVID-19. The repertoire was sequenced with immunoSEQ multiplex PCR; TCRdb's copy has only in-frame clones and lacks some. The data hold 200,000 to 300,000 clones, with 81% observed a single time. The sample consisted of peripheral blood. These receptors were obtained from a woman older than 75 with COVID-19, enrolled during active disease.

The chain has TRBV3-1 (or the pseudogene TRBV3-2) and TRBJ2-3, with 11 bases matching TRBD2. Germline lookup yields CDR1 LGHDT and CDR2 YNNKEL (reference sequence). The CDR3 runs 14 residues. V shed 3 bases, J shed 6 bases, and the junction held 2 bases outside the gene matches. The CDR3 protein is CASSHRTSGDTQYF. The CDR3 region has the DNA TGTGCCAGCAGCCACCGGACTAGCGGGGATACGCAGTATTTT.

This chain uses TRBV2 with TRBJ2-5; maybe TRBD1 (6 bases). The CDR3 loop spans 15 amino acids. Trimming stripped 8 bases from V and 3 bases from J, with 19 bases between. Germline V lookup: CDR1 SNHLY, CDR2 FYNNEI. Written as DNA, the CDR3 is TGTGCCAGCGCTATTCGCAGGGGAAATAAAGAGACCCAGTACTTC. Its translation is CASAIRRGNKETQYF.

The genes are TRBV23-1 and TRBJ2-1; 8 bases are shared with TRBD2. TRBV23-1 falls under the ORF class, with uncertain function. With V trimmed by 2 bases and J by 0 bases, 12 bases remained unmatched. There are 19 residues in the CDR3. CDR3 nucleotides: TGCGCCAGCAGTCAACAGGGGTTCCGACTAGCGCCCTCCTACAATGAGCAGTTCTTC. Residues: CASSQQGFRLAPSYNEQFF.

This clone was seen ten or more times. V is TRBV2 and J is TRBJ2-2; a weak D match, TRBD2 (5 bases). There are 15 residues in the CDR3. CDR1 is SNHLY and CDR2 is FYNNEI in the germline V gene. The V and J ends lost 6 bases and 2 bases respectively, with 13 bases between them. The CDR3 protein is CASRSIGGNTGELFF. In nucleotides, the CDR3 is TGTGCCAGCAGATCCATTGGAGGAAACACCGGGGAGCTGTTTTTT.

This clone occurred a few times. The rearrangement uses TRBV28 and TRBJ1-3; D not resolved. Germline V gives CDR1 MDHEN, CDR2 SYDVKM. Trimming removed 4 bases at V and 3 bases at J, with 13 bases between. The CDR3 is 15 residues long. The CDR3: CASSSPYGVGNTIYF. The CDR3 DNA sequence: TGTGCCAGCAGTTCCCCCTACGGGGTTGGAAACACCATATATTTT.

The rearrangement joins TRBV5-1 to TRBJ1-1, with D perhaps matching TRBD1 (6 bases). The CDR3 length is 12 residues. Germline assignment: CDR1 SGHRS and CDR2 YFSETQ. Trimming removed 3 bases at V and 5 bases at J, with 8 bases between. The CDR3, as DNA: TGCGCCAGCAGCTCTCAGGGGACTGAAGCTTTCTTT. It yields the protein CASSSQGTEAFF.

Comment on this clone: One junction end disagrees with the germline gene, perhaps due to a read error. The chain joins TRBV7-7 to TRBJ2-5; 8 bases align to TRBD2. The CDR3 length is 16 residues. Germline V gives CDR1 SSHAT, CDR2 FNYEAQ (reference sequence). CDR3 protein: CASSLGGLAGQETQYF. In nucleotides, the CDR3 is TGTGCTAGCAGCTTAGGCGGACTAGCAGGCCAAGAGACCCAGTACTTC.

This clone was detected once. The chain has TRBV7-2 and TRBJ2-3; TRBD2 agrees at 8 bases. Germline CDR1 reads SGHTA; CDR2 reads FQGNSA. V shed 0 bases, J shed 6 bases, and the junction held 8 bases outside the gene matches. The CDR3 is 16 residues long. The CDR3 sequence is CASSLAGTRIGDTQYF. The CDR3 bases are TGTGCCAGCAGCTTAGCTGGGACTAGGATCGGCGATACGCAGTATTTT.

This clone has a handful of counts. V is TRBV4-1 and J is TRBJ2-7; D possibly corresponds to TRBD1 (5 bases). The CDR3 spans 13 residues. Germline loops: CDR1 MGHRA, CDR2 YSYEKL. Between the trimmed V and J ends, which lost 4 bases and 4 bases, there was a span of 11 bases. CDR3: CASSPRDRYEQYF. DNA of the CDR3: TGCGCCAGCAGCCCTAGAGACAGATACGAGCAGTACTTC.

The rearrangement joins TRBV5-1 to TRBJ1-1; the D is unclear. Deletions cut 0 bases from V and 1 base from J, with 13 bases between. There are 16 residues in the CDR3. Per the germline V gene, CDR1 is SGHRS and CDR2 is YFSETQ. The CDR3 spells CASSLVAGSGNTEAFF. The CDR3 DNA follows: TGCGCCAGCAGCTTGGTGGCAGGCAGCGGGAACACTGAAGCTTTCTTT.

CDR3 sequence: CASSGTSGTSTDTQYF. DNA of the CDR3: TGTGCCAGCTCAGGGACTAGCGGGACTAGCACAGATACGCAGTATTTT. The V gene is TRBV18, the J gene TRBJ2-3; 13 bases agree with TRBD2. This CDR3 has 16 residues. Germline loops: CDR1 KGHSH, CDR2 LQKENI. The ends lost 5 bases at V and 0 bases at J; junction bases unmatched: 2.

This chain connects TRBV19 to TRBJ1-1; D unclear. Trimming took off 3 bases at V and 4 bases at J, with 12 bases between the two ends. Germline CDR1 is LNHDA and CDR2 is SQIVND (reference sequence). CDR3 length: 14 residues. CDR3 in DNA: TGTGCCAGTAGTATTGTAGTGCGGGGCACTGAAGCTTTCTTT. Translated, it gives CASSIVVRGTEAFF.